These 12 T cell receptor beta chains were all obtained from the same sample, sequenced in a study of blood T cell repertoires in COVID-19. Method: immunoSEQ multiplex PCR; TCRdb's copy keeps in-frame clones and lacks some. The sample includes 200,000 or so clones, 75% to 85% of them seen just once. The specimen was peripheral blood. The receptors stem from a man aged 40-55 years who had recovered from COVID-19.

The chain employs TRBV7-2 and TRBJ1-2; D perhaps matches TRBD1 (6 bases). This CDR3 has 16 residues. In germline, CDR1 is SGHTA, CDR2 FQGNSA. V lost 1 base and J 4 bases, leaving 16 bases between the germline ends. CDR3 bases: TGTGCCAGCAGCTTAGACGGGGGGCGCGGGACCTATGGCTACACCTTC. Its protein product is CASSLDGGRGTYGYTF.

The chain joins TRBV19 to TRBJ1-2, with D perhaps TRBD1 (5 bases). V was trimmed by 5 bases and J by 8 bases, leaving 12 bases between them. Germline CDR1 LNHDA, CDR2 SQIVND (reference sequence). CDR3 length: 12 residues. The CDR3 here is CASSSRAHGYTF. The CDR3 DNA sequence: TGTGCCAGTAGTTCCAGGGCCCACGGCTACACCTTC.

The chain recombines TRBV11-2 with TRBJ1-4; D ambiguous. Trimming took off 3 bases at V and 3 bases at J, with 5 bases between the two ends. From germline, CDR1 is SGHAT and CDR2 FQNNGV. This CDR3 is built from 13 residues. The CDR3 DNA follows: TGTGCCAGCAGCTTTTATTCTAATGAAAAACTGTTTTTT. It specifies CASSFYSNEKLFF.

The DNA of the CDR3 is TGTGCCAGCAGTGAAAAGTACAGCTCACCCCTCCACTTT. As protein: CASSEKYSSPLHF. The rearrangement uses TRBV6-1 and TRBJ1-6; D uncertain. V dropped 2 bases and J dropped 10 bases, with 9 bases sitting between them. This CDR3 comprises 13 residues. Germline V lookup: CDR1 MNHNS, CDR2 SASEGT.

The chain's CDR3 is CASRVEYNEQFF. Here the CDR3 DNA reads TGTGCCAGCAGGGTAGAATACAATGAGCAGTTCTTC. The chain combines TRBV2 with TRBJ2-1, with unresolved D. The CDR3 length is 12 residues. The germline CDR1 and CDR2 sequences are SNHLY and FYNNEI. With 6 bases removed from V and 4 bases from J, the gap between germline ends came to 7 bases. The variable domain in full, completed from reference TRBV2 and TRBJ2-1, reads EPEVTQTPSHQVTQMGQEVILRCVPISNHLYFYWYRQILGQKVEFLVSFYNNEISEKSEIFDDQFSVERPDGSNFTLKIRSTKLEDSAMYFCASRVEYNEQFFGPGTRLTVL.

The V call is TRBV19, the J call TRBJ1-3; a weak D match, TRBD1 (6 bases). Trimming shortened V by 5 bases and J by 2 bases, and 16 bases separated the two germline ends. The CDR3 runs to 16 residues. Per the germline V gene, CDR1 is LNHDA and CDR2 is SQIVND (reference sequence). The CDR3 region is CASSPWGQIPGNTIYF. Here the CDR3 DNA reads TGTGCCAGTAGTCCCTGGGGGCAGATTCCTGGAAACACCATATATTTT.

The V call is TRBV19, the J call TRBJ1-1, with no clear D. The germline CDR1 and CDR2 sequences are LNHDA and SQIVND (reference sequence). Trimming pared 5 bases from V and 0 bases from J, leaving 13 bases between. The CDR3 covers 15 residues. The CDR3 nucleotides are TGTGCCAGTAGTGGGTGGGCAGTCTTGAACACTGAAGCTTTCTTT. It specifies CASSGWAVLNTEAFF.

This chain links TRBV10-3 with TRBJ2-3; TRBD2 aligns across 7 bases. This CDR3 has 15 residues. Germline V gives CDR1 ENHRY, CDR2 SYGVKD. Trimming at V came to 7 bases and at J to 0 bases, leaving 7 bases not matched to a gene. CDR3 residues: CAITPGGGSTDTQYF. The CDR3 coding sequence is TGTGCCATCACCCCAGGCGGGGGAAGCACAGATACGCAGTATTTT.

This clone occurred a few times. This rearrangement joins TRBV6-1 to TRBJ1-5; D gene ambiguous. This CDR3 comprises 15 residues. The germline V gene encodes CDR1 MNHNS and CDR2 SASEGT. The V and J ends lost 0 bases and 6 bases respectively, with 12 bases between them. CDR3 nucleotide sequence: TGTGCCAGCAGTGAAGCTCGGCTTGGGCGTCAGCCCCAGCATTTT. It codes for CASSEARLGRQPQHF.

This rearrangement joins TRBV7-9 to TRBJ1-1; D unclear. The germline V gene encodes CDR1 SEHNR and CDR2 FQNEAQ (reference sequence). V was trimmed by 6 bases and J by 0 bases, leaving 8 bases between them. This CDR3 has 13 residues. The CDR3 reads CASRAALNTEAFF. CDR3 coding DNA: TGTGCCAGCAGGGCGGCCTTGAACACTGAAGCTTTCTTT. Filled out from reference TRBV7-9 and TRBJ1-1, the complete variable domain reads DTGVSQNPRHKITKRGQNVTFRCDPISEHNRLYWYRQTLGQGPEFLTYFQNEAQLEKSRLLSDRFSAERPKGSFSTLEIQRTEQGDSAMYLCASRAALNTEAFFGQGTRLTVV.

The rearrangement joins TRBV5-1 to TRBJ1-5; 9 bases map to TRBD1. The germline V gene has CDR1 SGHRS and CDR2 YFSETQ. CDR3 length: 22 amino acids. The V and J ends lost 0 bases and 2 bases, in that order; junction bases with no gene match: 21. CDR3 region: CASSLEFWNRDRATVGNQPQHF. CDR3 nucleotides: TGCGCCAGCAGCTTGGAGTTCTGGAACCGGGACAGGGCGACGGTTGGCAATCAGCCCCAGCATTTT.

This sequence joins TRBV3-1 (or the pseudogene TRBV3-2) and TRBJ2-6; a possible D gene is TRBD2 (6 bases). Looked up from germline, CDR1 is LGHDT and CDR2 is YNNKEL (reference sequence). The CDR3 length is 16 residues. Trimming removed 2 bases at V and 3 bases at J, with 11 bases between. In DNA form, the CDR3 reads TGTGCCAGCAGCCAACCGGGAGTGGGTGGGGCCAACGTCCTGACTTTC. Translating gives CASSQPGVGGANVLTF.